This entry lists 30 T cell receptor beta chains sequenced from one sample in a study of blood T cell repertoires in COVID-19. TCRdb's table, derived via immunoSEQ multiplex PCR, lists solely in-frame clones and lacks some. The table lists a few hundred thousand clones, 75% to 90% of them singletons. Sequenced: PBMCs or T cells enriched from blood (not recorded which). The origin of the receptors is a woman aged 45-60 years who had recovered from COVID-19.

V usage is TRBV7-9 and J usage is TRBJ1-1; no clear D. Germline V lookup: CDR1 SEHNR, CDR2 FQNEAQ (reference sequence). The CDR3 is 14 amino acids. V was shortened by 5 bases and J by 5 bases, with 15 bases between the two germline ends. The DNA of the CDR3 is TGTGCCAGCAGCCGTGAATCCCGTCAGACTGAAGCTTTCTTT. This sequence encodes CASSRESRQTEAFF.

DNA of the CDR3: TGTGCCTGGAGTGGGGCAGACGACCTCGAGCAGTACTTC. As protein: CAWSGADDLEQYF. V is TRBV30 and J is TRBJ2-7; D remains unclear. The germline V gene encodes CDR1 GTSNPN and CDR2 SVGIG (reference sequence). The V end lost 1 base, the J end lost 6 bases, and 13 bases lay between the germline ends. CDR3 length: 13 residues. Filled out from reference TRBV30 and TRBJ2-7, the complete variable domain reads SQTIHQWPATLVQPVGSPLSLECTVEGTSNPNLYWYRQAAGRGLQLLFYSVGIGQISSEVPQNLSASRPQDRQFILSSKKLLLSDSGFYLCAWSGADDLEQYFGPGTRLTVT.

The CDR3 sequence: CASSPPFSGNTEAFF. CDR3 nucleotides: TGTGCCAGCTCACCACCCTTCTCGGGGAACACTGAAGCTTTCTTT. The chain combines TRBV18 with TRBJ1-1, with D hard to call. This CDR3 is built from 15 residues. The germline gives CDR1 KGHSH, CDR2 LQKENI. V lost 0 bases and J lost 1, with 9 bases in between.

This sequence joins TRBV6-6 and TRBJ1-2, with D unclear. The CDR3 extends over 16 amino acids. CDR1 and CDR2 (germline): MNHNY, SVGAGI (reference sequence). Trimming pared 6 bases from V and 3 bases from J, leaving 20 bases between. The CDR3: CASRQRQNDGDYGYTF. As DNA, the CDR3 is TGTGCCAGCAGGCAGAGGCAGAACGACGGGGACTATGGCTACACCTTC.

The chain employs TRBV4-2 and TRBJ2-6; 9 bases are shared with TRBD2. CDR3 length: 19 residues. Germline assignment: CDR1 LGHNA and CDR2 YNFKEQ. V lost 2 bases and J lost 1; bases outside the gene matches: 9. CDR3 nucleotides: TGTGCCAGCAGCCAAAGGCTTGCGGGGGGGGGATCTGGGGCCAACGTCCTGACTTTC. Its protein product is CASSQRLAGGGSGANVLTF.

The chain combines TRBV4-2 with TRBJ1-5; TRBD1 matches 9 bases. This CDR3 has 15 amino acids. Germline V gives CDR1 LGHNA, CDR2 YNFKEQ. J gave up 2 bases and V 5 bases, and 4 bases lay outside the gene matches. Here the CDR3 reads CASSGDRDGNQPQHF. The CDR3 nucleotides are TGTGCCAGCAGCGGGGACAGGGATGGCAATCAGCCCCAGCATTTT.

The CDR3 loop is CASSLRSGEVDTQYF. The CDR3 region has the DNA TGCGCCAGCAGCTTGCGTAGCGGGGAGGTGGATACGCAGTATTTT. The chain links TRBV5-1 to TRBJ2-3, with TRBD2 matching over 8 bases. CDR3 length: 15 amino acids. After removal of 1 base from V and 6 bases from J, the junction contained 7 bases not matched to a gene. Germline V lookup: CDR1 SGHRS, CDR2 YFSETQ.

J is TRBJ2-6 and V is TRBV7-2; D perhaps matches TRBD2 (5 bases). This CDR3 contains 15 residues. The germline CDR1 and CDR2 sequences are SGHTA and FQGNSA. Trimming took off 1 base at V and 2 bases at J, with 6 bases between the two ends. CDR3 sequence reads: CASSLGGTGANVLTF. For the CDR3, the DNA is TGTGCCAGCAGCTTAGGAGGGACTGGGGCCAACGTCCTGACTTTC.

The chain is built from TRBV11-2 and TRBJ2-7; tentative D call: TRBD1 (6 bases). The CDR3 is 12 residues long. Germline-derived CDR1 and CDR2 are SGHAT and FQNNGV. V was clipped by 6 bases and J by 5 bases, with 11 bases between them. CDR3 sequence (DNA): TGTGCCAGCAGACCCCCAGGGGACGAGCAGTACTTC. As protein: CASRPPGDEQYF. The entire variable domain, with the rest obtained from reference TRBV11-2 and TRBJ2-7, is as follows: EAGVAQSPRYKIIEKRQSVAFWCNPISGHATLYWYQQILGQGPKLLIQFQNNGVVDDSQLPKDRFSAERLKGVDSTLKIQPAKLEDSAVYLCASRPPGDEQYFGPGTRLTVT.

This chain links TRBV2 with TRBJ1-5, with TRBD1 as a possible D gene (5 bases). V gave up 7 bases and J gave up 1 base, with 14 bases separating them. The length of the CDR3 is 15 residues. The germline V gene encodes CDR1 SNHLY and CDR2 FYNNEI. The CDR3 loop is CASTSQGGSNQPQHF. CDR3 in DNA: TGTGCCAGCACATCTCAGGGAGGCAGCAATCAGCCCCAGCATTTT.

V gene TRBV18 combines with J gene TRBJ2-3; D remains unclear. Germline V gene data show CDR1 as KGHSH and CDR2 as LQKENI. CDR3 length: 14 amino acids. Deletions cut 0 bases from V and 2 bases from J, with 6 bases between. The DNA for the CDR3 is TGTGCCAGCTCACCACCGTACAACACAGATACGCAGTATTTT. Translation: CASSPPYNTDTQYF.

The V call is TRBV12-5, the J call TRBJ2-2; TRBD2 matches 7 bases. This CDR3 contains 14 residues. The V gene's germline CDR1 is LGHNT and CDR2 FRNRAP. J lost 2 bases, V lost 8 bases, and 5 bases had no gene match. The DNA of the CDR3 is TGTGCTAGTCGTTCGGGGGGAAACACCGGGGAGCTGTTTTTT. Its translation is CASRSGGNTGELFF.

This chain links TRBV7-9 with TRBJ2-5; 8 bases line up with TRBD1. The V gene end was trimmed by 3 bases and the J gene end by 5 bases; junction bases not matched to a gene: 11. This CDR3 contains 16 residues. Germline V gene sequence: CDR1 SEHNR, CDR2 FQNEAQ (reference sequence). The CDR3 protein is CASSFSGTGSLETQYF. The CDR3, as DNA: TGTGCCAGCAGCTTTTCCGGGACAGGATCTTTGGAGACCCAGTACTTC.

This clone came up a few times. This sequence joins TRBV5-4 and TRBJ1-2; no firm D call. The CDR3 runs to 13 residues. The V gene's germline CDR1 is SGHNT and CDR2 YYREEE (reference sequence). V lost 4 bases and J lost 0, with 7 bases in between. The DNA for the CDR3 is TGTGCCAGCAGCATGAGCACTAACTATGGCTACACCTTC. Translation: CASSMSTNYGYTF.

The chain combines TRBV18 with TRBJ1-1; possible D gene TRBD1, 5 bases. Germline lookup yields CDR1 KGHSH and CDR2 LQKENI. The length of the CDR3 is 14 residues. The germline V and J ends were trimmed by 3 bases and 1 base, with 9 bases remaining between them. CDR3 protein: CASSPGRGNTEAFF. For the CDR3, the DNA is TGTGCCAGCTCACCCGGGAGGGGGAACACTGAAGCTTTCTTT.

About this clone: Other DNA sequences in the same sample also yield this CDR3. The rearrangement joins TRBV5-4 to TRBJ2-6, with a tentative D call TRBD2 (6 bases). Trimming left V 4 bases short and J 0 bases short, with 8 bases between. This CDR3 is 15 amino acids long. CDR1 and CDR2 from the germline V gene are SGHNT and YYREEE (reference sequence). CDR3 in amino acids: CASSLGSSGANVLTF. In DNA, the CDR3 is TGTGCCAGCAGCCTCGGGAGCTCTGGGGCCAACGTCCTGACTTTC.

This clone is medium-sized (0.01 to 0.1%) by share. Other DNA sequences within the sample encode an identical CDR3. The chain links TRBV6-1 to TRBJ1-5; a possible D gene is TRBD1 (5 bases). The CDR3 runs 15 residues. The V end was cut by 3 bases, the J end by 0 bases, with 9 bases between. Germline V gene lookup returns CDR1 MNHNS and CDR2 SASEGT. The chain's CDR3 is CASSERGYSNQPQHF. The CDR3 DNA follows: TGTGCCAGCAGTGAGCGGGGGTATAGCAATCAGCCCCAGCATTTT.

The V gene is TRBV16, the J gene TRBJ1-3; D not certain. CDR3 length equals 16 residues. V was clipped by 4 bases and J by 0 bases, with 13 bases between them. Germline V CDR1 and CDR2: KGHSY, FQNENV. In DNA, the CDR3 is TGTGCCAGCAGCCGCCTACAGCAGAGCTCTGGAAACACCATATATTTT. Amino acids: CASSRLQQSSGNTIYF.

CDR3 in amino acids: CATRQLTEAFF. DNA of the CDR3: TGTGCCACTCGACAGCTTACTGAAGCTTTCTTT. This chain uses TRBV2 with TRBJ1-1; D is possibly TRBD1 (5 bases). This CDR3 is built from 11 residues. V lost 10 bases to trimming and J lost 5 bases, with 11 bases between them. Germline V CDR1 and CDR2: SNHLY, FYNNEI.

This clone has just one count. This chain connects TRBV28 to TRBJ1-5, with a tentative D call TRBD1 (5 bases). The V and J ends lost 8 bases and 3 bases respectively, with 8 bases between them. CDR1 and CDR2 (germline): MDHEN, SYDVKM. This CDR3 has 12 amino acids. The CDR3 DNA sequence: TGTGCCAGCCGGGACTCCAATCAGCCCCAGCATTTT. Translating it yields CASRDSNQPQHF.

The chain is built from TRBV5-6 and TRBJ1-6; unclear D gene. V lost 2 bases and J 8 bases, leaving 14 bases between the germline ends. CDR1 and CDR2 (germline): SGHDT, YYEEEE. The CDR3 is made up of 15 amino acids. CDR3 in amino acids: CASSFEVSRDSPLHF. CDR3 coding DNA: TGTGCCAGCAGCTTCGAGGTCTCCCGGGATTCACCCCTCCACTTT.

The chain combines TRBV11-2 with TRBJ2-3, with 10 bases that match TRBD2. Germline trimming cut 6 bases from V and 2 bases from J; bases unmatched to any gene: 11. The germline V gene encodes CDR1 SGHAT and CDR2 FQNNGV. The CDR3 is 17 residues long. In nucleotides, the CDR3 is TGTGCCAGCAGGTCAGGCCACGGACTAGCGGACACAGATACGCAGTATTTT. Its protein is CASRSGHGLADTDTQYF.

This clone was observed a single time. The J gene is TRBJ2-2, the V gene TRBV18; 15 nucleotides line up with TRBD2. Germline V gene sequence: CDR1 KGHSH, CDR2 LQKENI. The J segment lost 0 bases and the V segment lost 3 bases, leaving 5 bases of the junction unmatched. The CDR3 has 19 residues. The CDR3 DNA sequence: TGTGCCAGCTCACCCCCGGGACTAGCGGGAGGAACGAACACCGGGGAGCTGTTTTTT. Residues: CASSPPGLAGGTNTGELFF.

The chain carries TRBV19 and TRBJ2-1; no clear D gene. V dropped 0 bases and J dropped 7 bases, with 22 bases sitting between them. CDR3 length: 18 residues. Germline loops: CDR1 LNHDA, CDR2 SQIVND (reference sequence). The CDR3 spells CASSIDPPTGGRQNEQFF. In DNA, the CDR3 is TGTGCCAGTAGTATAGACCCCCCAACCGGTGGCAGACAAAATGAGCAGTTCTTC.

V is TRBV12-3 or TRBV12-4 and J is TRBJ1-1; TRBD1 aligns across 7 bases. The CDR3 length is 12 residues. Unmatched junction bases numbered 7, after V lost 5 bases and J lost 10 bases. CDR3 residues: CASSRPDRVAFF. In nucleotides, the CDR3 is TGTGCCAGCAGTCGCCCTGACAGGGTAGCTTTCTTT.

V gene TRBV7-9 combines with J gene TRBJ2-1; D may be TRBD2 (5 bases). The length of the CDR3 is 15 residues. Looked up from germline, CDR1 is SEHNR and CDR2 is FQNEAQ (reference sequence). Trimming pared 1 base from V and 8 bases from J, leaving 15 bases between. The CDR3 coding sequence is TGTGCCAGCAGCTTAGACGGGAAACGGTCCGATGAGCAGTTCTTC. Its protein is CASSLDGKRSDEQFF.

The J gene is TRBJ2-2, the V gene TRBV6-6; TRBD2 is a possible D gene (5 bases). The CDR3 length is 16 residues. Trimming removed 5 bases at V and 3 bases at J, with 16 bases between. CDR1 and CDR2 (germline): MNHNY, SVGAGI (reference sequence). CDR3 sequence (DNA): TGTGCCAGCAGTCACGAGGGTTTGTCGGACACCGGGGAGCTGTTTTTT. Its translation is CASSHEGLSDTGELFF.

The chain couples TRBV2 to TRBJ1-5, with TRBD1 as a possible D gene (5 bases). From germline, CDR1 is SNHLY and CDR2 FYNNEI. The CDR3 spans 14 residues. The V end lost 6 bases, the J end lost 6 bases, and 15 bases lay between the germline ends. The CDR3 DNA is TGTGCCAGCAGCGGTCAGGGATTCGGTCAGCCCCAGCATTTT. Encoded protein: CASSGQGFGQPQHF.

To note about this clone: This same CDR3 is encoded by further DNA sequences in the sample. The gene calls are TRBV11-2 and TRBJ2-5; tentative D call: TRBD1 (8 bases). Germline CDR1 is SGHAT and CDR2 is FQNNGV. V was pared by 2 bases and J by 2 bases, with 12 bases between. The CDR3 contains 15 residues. For the CDR3, the DNA is TGTGCCAGCAGCTTAAACAGGGGGGGACAAGAGACCCAGTACTTC. As protein: CASSLNRGGQETQYF.

This clone has a handful of counts. V and J are TRBV2 and TRBJ2-7; TRBD1 matches at 9 bases. The CDR3 is made up of 14 amino acids. With V trimmed by 4 bases and J by 2 bases, 3 bases remained unmatched. CDR1 and CDR2 (germline): SNHLY, FYNNEI. CDR3 DNA sequence: TGTGCCAGCAGTGGACAGGGGGGTGCCTACGAGCAGTACTTC. Its protein is CASSGQGGAYEQYF.